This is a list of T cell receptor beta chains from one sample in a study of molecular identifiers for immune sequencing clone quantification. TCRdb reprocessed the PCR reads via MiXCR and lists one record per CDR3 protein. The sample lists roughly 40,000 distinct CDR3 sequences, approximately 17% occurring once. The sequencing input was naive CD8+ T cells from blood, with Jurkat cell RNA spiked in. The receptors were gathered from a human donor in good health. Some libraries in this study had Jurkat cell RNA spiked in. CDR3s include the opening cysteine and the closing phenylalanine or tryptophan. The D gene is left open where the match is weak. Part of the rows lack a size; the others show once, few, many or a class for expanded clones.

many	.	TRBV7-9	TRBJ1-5	TGTGCCAGCAGCCCCGACCGGGGAGGCAATCAGCCCCAGCATTTT	CASSPDRGGNQPQHF
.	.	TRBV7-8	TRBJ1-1	TGTGCCAGCAGCTTAGCAGGGTCAGGAGCTTTCTTT	CASSLAGSGAFF
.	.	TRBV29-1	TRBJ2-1	TGCAGCGTTTTGGAGTACAATGAGCAGTTCTTC	CSVLEYNEQFF
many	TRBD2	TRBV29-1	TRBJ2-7	TGCAGCGTTGAAGACTCCGGGACTAGCTCCTACGAGCAGTACTTC	CSVEDSGTSSYEQYF
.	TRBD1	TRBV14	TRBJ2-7	TGTGCCAACAGCCAAACGGACAGGGGGTCACAGTACTTC	CANSQTDRGSQYF
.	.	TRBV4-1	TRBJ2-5	TGCGCCAGCAGCCCATGGCAATCCGGGACCCAGTACTTC	CASSPWQSGTQYF
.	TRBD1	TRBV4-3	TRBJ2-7	TGCGCCAGCAGTCCCGACAGGGGGTTCTCCTACGAGCAGTACTTC	CASSPDRGFSYEQYF
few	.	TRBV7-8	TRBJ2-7	TGTGCCAGCAGCCCCCCGACGGCAGGGTCCTACGAGCAGTACTTC	CASSPPTAGSYEQYF
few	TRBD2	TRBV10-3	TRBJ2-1	TGTGCCATCAGGACCCCCTCGACCGGGACTAGCCCTTTTGAGCAGTTCTTC	CAIRTPSTGTSPFEQFF
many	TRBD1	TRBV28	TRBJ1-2	TGTGCCAGCAGTTCGAACAGGGGGTCGGGCTATGGCTACACCTTC	CASSSNRGSGYGYTF
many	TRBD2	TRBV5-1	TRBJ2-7	TGCGCCAGCAGCTTGTGGGGGGGTACCTACGAGCAGTACTTC	CASSLWGGTYEQYF
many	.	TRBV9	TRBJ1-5	TGTGCCAGCAGCCTCGGAGGCAATGGGCAGCCCCAGCATTTT	CASSLGGNGQPQHF
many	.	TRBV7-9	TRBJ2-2	TGTGCCAGCACCGCAGGGGCGAACACCGGGGAGCTGTTTTTT	CASTAGANTGELFF
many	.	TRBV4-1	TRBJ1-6	TGCGCCAGCAGCCAAGTCCAGGGTCAGGTTTCACCCCTCCACTTT	CASSQVQGQVSPLHF
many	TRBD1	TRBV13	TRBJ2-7	TGTGCCAGCAGCTTAGGATTCAGGGGGCGAAGCTACGAGCAGTACTTC	CASSLGFRGRSYEQYF
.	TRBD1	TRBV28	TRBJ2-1	TGTGCCAGCAGTTTGGAAAGGGGGCCAGATGAGCAGTTCTTC	CASSLERGPDEQFF
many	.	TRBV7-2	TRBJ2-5	TGTGCCAGCAGCTCGCGGGTATTCCAAGAGACCCAGTACTTC	CASSSRVFQETQYF
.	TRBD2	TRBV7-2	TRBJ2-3	TGTGCCAGCAGCGGGCGGGAGATAACTAGCACAGATACGCAGTATTTT	CASSGREITSTDTQYF
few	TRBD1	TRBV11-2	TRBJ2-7	TGTGCCAGCAGCTTAGGGGGGACAGGGAGCTCCTACGAGCAGTACTTC	CASSLGGTGSSYEQYF
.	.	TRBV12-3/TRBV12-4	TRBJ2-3	TGTGCCAGCAGTTTCCTTGCAGATACGCAGTATTTT	CASSFLADTQYF
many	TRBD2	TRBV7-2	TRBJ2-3	TGTGCCAGCAGCTTAGCGCTCCTAGCGGGAGGGCCCACAGATACGCAGTATTTT	CASSLALLAGGPTDTQYF
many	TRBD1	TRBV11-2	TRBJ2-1	TGTGCCAGCAGCTGGACAGGAGAGCTTGAGCAGTTCTTC	CASSWTGELEQFF
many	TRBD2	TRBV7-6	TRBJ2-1	TGTGCCAGCAGCTTAAGCGGGGGCTCCTACAATGAGCAGTTCTTC	CASSLSGGSYNEQFF
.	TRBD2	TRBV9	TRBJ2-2	TGTGCCAGCAGCGTAAGACTAGCGGGGAACACCGGGGAGCTGTTTTTT	CASSVRLAGNTGELFF
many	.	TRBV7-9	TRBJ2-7	TGTGCCAGCAGCTTAGTGGTCTACGAGCAGTACTTC	CASSLVVYEQYF
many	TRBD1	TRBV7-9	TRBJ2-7	TGTGCCAGCAGCCCCATGACAGGGGGGTACTACGAGCAGTACTTC	CASSPMTGGYYEQYF
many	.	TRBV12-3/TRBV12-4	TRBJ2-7	TGTGCCAGCAGTTTAGTCCCCTACGAGCAGTACTTC	CASSLVPYEQYF